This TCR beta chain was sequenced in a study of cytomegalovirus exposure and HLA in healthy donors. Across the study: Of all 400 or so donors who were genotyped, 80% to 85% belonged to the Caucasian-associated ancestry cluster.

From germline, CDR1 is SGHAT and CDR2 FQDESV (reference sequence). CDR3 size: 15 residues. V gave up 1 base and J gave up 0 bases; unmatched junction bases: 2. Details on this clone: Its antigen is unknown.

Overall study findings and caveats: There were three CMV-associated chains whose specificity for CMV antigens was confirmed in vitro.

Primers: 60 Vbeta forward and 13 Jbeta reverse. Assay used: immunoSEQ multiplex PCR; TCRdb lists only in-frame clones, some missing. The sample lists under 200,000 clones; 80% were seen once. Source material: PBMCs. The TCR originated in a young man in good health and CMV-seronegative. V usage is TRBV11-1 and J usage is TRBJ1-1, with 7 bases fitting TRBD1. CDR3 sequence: CASSLEGQMNTEAFF. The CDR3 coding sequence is TGTGCCAGCAGCTTAGAGGGACAGATGAACACTGAAGCTTTCTTT.